This entry concerns a single TCR beta chain. As yet, its antigen is unknown. The CDR3 spans 16 residues. Losses at the gene ends were 3 bases for V and 6 bases for J; bases not matched to a gene: 12. From germline, CDR1 is KGHSH and CDR2 LQKENI. The record originates from a study of shared clonotypes between healthy human individuals. Points from the study as a whole: Estimated richness values were generally larger in naive subsets than in memory subsets. Generation probabilities were higher for clonotypes shared across all four sorted-subset donors than for unshared ones.

CD45RA-negative memory and CD45RA+ naive subsets were split from the CD4+ cells. Assay used: immunoSEQ multiplex PCR; TCRdb lists only in-frame clones, some missing. The sample has some 900,000 clones, approximately 80% seen once; the top ten hold over 1.3%. The TCR was taken from a man aged 18-30 years in good health. J is TRBJ2-3 and V is TRBV18; 7 bases are a match to TRBD2. Sequenced: memory CD4+ T cells sorted from blood. Stated subset: CD45RA-negative fraction. The CDR3 region is CASSPPRGTLSDTQYF. CDR3 coding DNA: TGTGCCAGCTCACCCCCGCGGGGGACTCTGAGCGATACGCAGTATTTT.